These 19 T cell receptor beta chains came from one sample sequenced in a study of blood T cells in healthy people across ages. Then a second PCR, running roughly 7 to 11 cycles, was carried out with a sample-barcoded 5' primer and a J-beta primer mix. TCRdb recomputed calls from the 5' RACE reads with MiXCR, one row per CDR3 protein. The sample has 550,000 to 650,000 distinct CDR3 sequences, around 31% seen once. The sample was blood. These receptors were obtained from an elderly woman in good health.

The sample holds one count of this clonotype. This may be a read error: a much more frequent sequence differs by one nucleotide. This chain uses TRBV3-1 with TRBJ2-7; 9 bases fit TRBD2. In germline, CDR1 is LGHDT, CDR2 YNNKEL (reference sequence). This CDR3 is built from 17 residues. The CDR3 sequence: CVSSQERLASGTYEQYF. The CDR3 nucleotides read TGTGTCAGCAGCCAAGAGCGTCTCGCTAGCGGGACCTACGAGCAGTACTTC.

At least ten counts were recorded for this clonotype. CDR3 sequence: CAWELGGYSGANVLTF. CDR3 nucleotides: TGTGCCTGGGAGCTAGGCGGCTATTCTGGGGCCAACGTCCTGACTTTC. The chain employs TRBV30 and TRBJ2-6; unclear D gene. The CDR3 is made up of 16 amino acids. Trimming took 5 bases from V and 1 from J, leaving 15 bases between them. Germline lookup yields CDR1 GTSNPN and CDR2 SVGIG (reference sequence).

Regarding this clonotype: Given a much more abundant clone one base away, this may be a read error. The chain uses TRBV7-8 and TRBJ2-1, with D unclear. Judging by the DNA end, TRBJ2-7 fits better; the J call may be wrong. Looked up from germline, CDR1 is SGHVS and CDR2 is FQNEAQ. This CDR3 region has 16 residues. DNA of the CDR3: TGTGCCAGCAGCCCGACGGCTATAAGCTCCTACAATGAGCAGTACTTC. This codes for CASSPTAISSYNEQYF.

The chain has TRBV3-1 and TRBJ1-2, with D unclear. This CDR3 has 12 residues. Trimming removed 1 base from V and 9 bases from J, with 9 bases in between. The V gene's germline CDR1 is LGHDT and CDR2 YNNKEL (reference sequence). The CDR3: CASSQAAARYTF. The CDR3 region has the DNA TGTGCCAGCAGCCAAGCCGCAGCGCGCTACACCTTC.

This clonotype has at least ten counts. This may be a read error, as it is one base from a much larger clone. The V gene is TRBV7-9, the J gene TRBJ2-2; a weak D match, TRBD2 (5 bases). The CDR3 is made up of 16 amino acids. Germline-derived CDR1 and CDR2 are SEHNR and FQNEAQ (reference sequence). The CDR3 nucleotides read TGTGCCAGCAGCCTATATAGCGAGACGAACACCGGGGAGCGGTTTTTT. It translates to CASSLYSETNTGERFF.

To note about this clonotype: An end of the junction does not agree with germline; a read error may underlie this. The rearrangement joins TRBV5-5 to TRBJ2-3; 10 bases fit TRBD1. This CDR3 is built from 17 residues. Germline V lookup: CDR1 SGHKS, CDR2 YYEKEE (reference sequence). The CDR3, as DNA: TGTGCCAGCGGCTTTACGGCGGGACAGGGGCGCACAGATACGCAGTATTTT. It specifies CASGFTAGQGRTDTQYF.

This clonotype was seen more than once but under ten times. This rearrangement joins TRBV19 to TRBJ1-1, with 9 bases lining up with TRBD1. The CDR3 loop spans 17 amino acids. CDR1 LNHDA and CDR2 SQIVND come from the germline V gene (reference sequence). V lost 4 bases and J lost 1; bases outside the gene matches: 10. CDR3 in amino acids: CASSRGTGRWENTEAFF. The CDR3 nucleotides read TGTGCCAGTAGTAGAGGGACAGGGAGGTGGGAGAACACTGAAGCTTTCTTT.

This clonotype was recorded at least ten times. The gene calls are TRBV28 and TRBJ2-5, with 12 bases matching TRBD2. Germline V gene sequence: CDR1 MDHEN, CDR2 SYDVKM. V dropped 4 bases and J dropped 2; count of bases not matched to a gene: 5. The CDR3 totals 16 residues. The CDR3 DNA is TGTGCCAGCAGTTCGCAACTAGCGGGGGGACAAGAGACCCAGTACTTC. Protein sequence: CASSSQLAGGQETQYF.

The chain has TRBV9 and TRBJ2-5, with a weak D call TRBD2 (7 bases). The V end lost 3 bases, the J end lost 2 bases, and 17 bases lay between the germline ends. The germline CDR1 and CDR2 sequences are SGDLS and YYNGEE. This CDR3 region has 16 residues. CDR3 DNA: TGTGCCAGCAGCGCCGAAGGGGGGGGGATACAAGAGACCCAGTACTTC. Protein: CASSAEGGGIQETQYF.

The CDR3 loop reads CSGQGDNEQFF. The CDR3 region has the DNA TGTAGTGGGCAGGGCGACAATGAGCAGTTCTTC. The V and J genes are TRBV7-2 and TRBJ2-1; D may be TRBD1 (5 bases). Germline CDR1 reads SGHTA; CDR2 reads FQGNSA. The CDR3 is made up of 11 amino acids.

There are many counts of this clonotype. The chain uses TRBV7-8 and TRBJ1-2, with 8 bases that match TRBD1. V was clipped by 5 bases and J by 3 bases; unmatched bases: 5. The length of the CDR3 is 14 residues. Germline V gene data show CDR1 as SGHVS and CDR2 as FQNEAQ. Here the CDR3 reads CASSPKDRDYGYTF. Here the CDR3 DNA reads TGTGCCAGCAGCCCCAAGGACAGGGACTATGGCTACACCTTC. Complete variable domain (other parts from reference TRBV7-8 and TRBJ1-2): GAGVSQSPRYKVAKRGQDVALRCDPISGHVSLFWYQQALGQGPEFLTYFQNEAQLDKSGLPSDRFFAERPEGSVSTLKIQRTQQEDSAVYLCASSPKDRDYGYTFGSGTRLTVV.

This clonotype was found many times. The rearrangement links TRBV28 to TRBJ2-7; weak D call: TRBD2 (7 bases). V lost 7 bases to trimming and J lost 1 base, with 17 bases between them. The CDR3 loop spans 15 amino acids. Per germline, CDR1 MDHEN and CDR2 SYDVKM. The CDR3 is CASTQRGGPSYEQYF. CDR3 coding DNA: TGTGCCAGCACCCAAAGGGGGGGTCCTTCCTACGAGCAGTACTTC.

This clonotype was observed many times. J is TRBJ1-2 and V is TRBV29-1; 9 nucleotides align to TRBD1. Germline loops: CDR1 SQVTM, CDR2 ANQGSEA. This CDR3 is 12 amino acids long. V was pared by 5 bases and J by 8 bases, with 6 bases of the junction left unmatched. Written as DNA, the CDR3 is TGCAGCGTTACTACCGGGACAGGGGGCTACACCTTC. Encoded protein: CSVTTGTGGYTF.

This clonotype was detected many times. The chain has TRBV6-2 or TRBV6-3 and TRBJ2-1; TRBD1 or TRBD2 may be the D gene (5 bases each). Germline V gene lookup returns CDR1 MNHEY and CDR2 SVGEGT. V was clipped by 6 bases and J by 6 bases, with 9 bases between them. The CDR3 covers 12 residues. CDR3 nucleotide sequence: TGTGCCAGCAGGGGACCCCGCAATGAGCAGTTCTTC. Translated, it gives CASRGPRNEQFF.

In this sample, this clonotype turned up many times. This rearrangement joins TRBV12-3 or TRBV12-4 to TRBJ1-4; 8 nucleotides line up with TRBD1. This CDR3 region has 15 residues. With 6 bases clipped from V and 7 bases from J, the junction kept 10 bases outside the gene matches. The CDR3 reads CASRRQGALGEKLFF. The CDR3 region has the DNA TGTGCCAGCAGGCGGCAGGGGGCATTGGGTGAAAAACTGTTTTTT.

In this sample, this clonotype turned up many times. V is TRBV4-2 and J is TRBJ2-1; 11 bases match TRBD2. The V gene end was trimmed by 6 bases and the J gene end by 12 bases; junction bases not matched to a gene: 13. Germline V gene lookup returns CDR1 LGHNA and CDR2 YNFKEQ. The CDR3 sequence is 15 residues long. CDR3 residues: CASSEVGTSGSSQFF. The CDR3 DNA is TGTGCCAGCAGTGAAGTTGGGACTAGCGGTTCTTCGCAGTTCTTC.

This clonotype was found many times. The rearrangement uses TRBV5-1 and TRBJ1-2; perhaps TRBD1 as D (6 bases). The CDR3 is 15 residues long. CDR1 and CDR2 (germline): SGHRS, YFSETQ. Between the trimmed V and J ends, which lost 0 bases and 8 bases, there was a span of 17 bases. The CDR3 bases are TGCGCCAGCAGCTTGGCCGCGTCAGGGGCTGGGGGCTACACCTTC. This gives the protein CASSLAASGAGGYTF.

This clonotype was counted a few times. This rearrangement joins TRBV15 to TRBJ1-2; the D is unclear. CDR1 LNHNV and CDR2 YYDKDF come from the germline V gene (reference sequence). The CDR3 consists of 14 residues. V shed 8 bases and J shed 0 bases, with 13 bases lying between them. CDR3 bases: TGTGCCACCGGCGGAGACGGGACTAACTATGGCTACACCTTC. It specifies CATGGDGTNYGYTF. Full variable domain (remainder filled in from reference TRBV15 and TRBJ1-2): DAMVIQNPRYQVTQFGKPVTLSCSQTLNHNVMYWYQQKSSQAPKLLFHYYDKDFNNEADTPDNFQSRRPNTSFCFLDIRSPGLGDTAMYLCATGGDGTNYGYTFGSGTRLTVV.

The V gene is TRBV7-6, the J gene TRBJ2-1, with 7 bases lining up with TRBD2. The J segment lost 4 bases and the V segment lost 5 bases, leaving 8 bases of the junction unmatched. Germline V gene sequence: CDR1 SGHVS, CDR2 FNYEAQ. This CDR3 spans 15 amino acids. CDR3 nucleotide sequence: TGTGCCAGCAGCCCACCGCGGGGGACGTACAATGAGCAGTTCTTC. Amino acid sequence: CASSPPRGTYNEQFF.